What follows are 23 T cell receptor beta chains derived from one specimen sequenced in a study of CD8+CD57+ T cells in acquired aplastic anemia (dated by TCRdb to 2017 to 2018). The sequencer was an Illumina HiSeq 2000. TCR beta VDJ combination and CDR3 sequence profiling used genomic DNA as the template. TCRdb redid the processing of the public reads, applying fastp at Q25 and MiXCR, and retained in-frame beta chains. Every CDR3 protein is listed once, alongside the most common genes and DNA of its rows. Present in this sample are about 210,000 distinct CDR3 sequences, around 60% of which were seen just once. The top ten hold about 29% of the sample. Sequencing used sorted CD4+, CD8+, or CD8+CD57+ T cells (not recorded which) from PBMCs. These receptor sequences come from a human donor in good health.

The chain couples TRBV10-3 to TRBJ1-4, with 8 bases identical to TRBD1. The better agreement between TRBJ1-1 and the DNA end casts doubt on the J call. Germline lookup yields CDR1 ENHRY and CDR2 SYGVKD. The CDR3 is 17 residues long. Here the CDR3 reads CAISESLGGQENTEAFF. DNA of the CDR3: TGTGCCATCAGTGAGTCGCTCGGGGGACAGGAAAACACTGAAGCTTTCTTT.

For this clonotype: A junction boundary mismatches the germline segment, possibly from a read error. The V gene is TRBV14, the J gene TRBJ2-7; D gene ambiguous. Germline loops: CDR1 SGHDN, CDR2 FVKESK. This CDR3 is built from 13 residues. CDR3 loop: CASSQDSVYKQYF. The DNA of the CDR3 is TGTGCCAGCAGCCAAGATTCGGTCTACAAGCAGTACTTC.

This clonotype was counted many times. CDR3 nucleotide sequence: TGTGCCAGCAGCGTAACAGGGGGTCCTGAAGCTTTCTTT. It codes for CASSVTGGPEAFF. This chain uses TRBV7-9 with TRBJ1-1; 8 positions agree with TRBD1. CDR3 length equals 13 residues. V was pared by 5 bases and J by 6 bases, with 5 bases of the junction left unmatched. The germline CDR1 and CDR2 sequences are SEHNR and FQNEAQ (reference sequence).

This chain joins TRBV19 and TRBJ1-2; 7 positions agree with TRBD1. Losses at the gene ends were 6 bases for V and 4 bases for J; bases not matched to a gene: 8. The germline V gene encodes CDR1 LNHDA and CDR2 SQIVND (reference sequence). This CDR3 is built from 14 residues. The CDR3 sequence: CASRDGDRGYGYTF. The CDR3 region has the DNA TGTGCCAGTAGGGACGGGGACAGAGGCTATGGCTACACCTTC.

The chain recombines TRBV7-8 with TRBJ2-7; tentative D call: TRBD1 (6 bases). Matching the DNA end better, TRBJ2-5 makes the J call doubtful. The CDR3 length is 14 residues. Per the germline V gene, CDR1 is SGHVS and CDR2 is FQNEAQ. CDR3 in amino acids: CASSLQGLQETQYF. CDR3 coding DNA: TGTGCCAGCAGCTTACAGGGGCTCCAAGAGACCCAGTACTTC.

V usage is TRBV10-1 and J usage is TRBJ2-7, with 9 bases fitting TRBD2. Germline-derived CDR1 and CDR2 are WNHNN and SYGVQD (reference sequence). This CDR3 has 15 amino acids. V shed 6 bases and J 3 bases; nucleotides not matched to a gene: 9. The CDR3 sequence: CASSQGQREDYEQYF. CDR3 coding DNA: TGCGCCAGCAGCCAAGGCCAGCGGGAGGACTACGAGCAGTACTTC.

This clonotype was seen many times. The rearrangement uses TRBV5-6 and TRBJ2-5, with D possibly called TRBD1 or TRBD2 (6 bases each). Trimming removed 6 bases from V and 3 bases from J, with 15 bases in between. The CDR3 has 14 residues. Germline loops: CDR1 SGHDT, CDR2 YYEEEE. DNA of the CDR3: TGTGCCAGCAACCCCTCCGGGGGCGAAGAGACCCAGTACTTC. Protein: CASNPSGGEETQYF.

This chain joins TRBV10-3 and TRBJ1-1; no reliable D call. CDR1 is ENHRY and CDR2 is SYGVKD in the germline V gene. V shed 6 bases and J shed 1 base, with 9 bases lying between them. This CDR3 comprises 13 residues. CDR3 region: CAISPAGNTEAFF. Written as DNA, the CDR3 is TGTGCCATCAGCCCCGCCGGGAACACTGAAGCTTTCTTT.

V is TRBV19 and J is TRBJ2-7; D ambiguous. The germline V and J ends were trimmed by 3 bases and 0 bases, with 9 bases remaining between them. CDR3 length equals 14 residues. CDR1 and CDR2 (germline): LNHDA, SQIVND (reference sequence). The CDR3 coding sequence is TGTGCCAGTAGTATGGGCCAGAGCTCCTACGAGCAGTACTTC. Protein: CASSMGQSSYEQYF.

This chain links TRBV7-9 with TRBJ2-5; tentatively, D is TRBD2 (5 bases). Per the germline V gene, CDR1 is SEHNR and CDR2 is FQNEAQ (reference sequence). V gave up 5 bases and J gave up 4 bases, with 14 bases separating them. The CDR3 spans 14 residues. Written as DNA, the CDR3 is TGTGCCAGCAGCGAGAACCCCGAGGGAGAGACCCAGTACTTC. Translating gives CASSENPEGETQYF.

This clonotype occurred once. The gene calls are TRBV10-3 and TRBJ2-2; D gene unclear. V was shortened by 4 bases and J by 4 bases, with 10 bases between the two germline ends. Germline CDR1 is ENHRY and CDR2 is SYGVKD. The CDR3 totals 14 residues. This chain's CDR3 is CAISAYSPTGELFF. The CDR3 coding sequence is TGTGCCATCAGTGCGTATTCTCCCACCGGGGAGCTGTTTTTT.

The rearrangement links TRBV6-5 to TRBJ1-5; a possible D gene is TRBD1 (5 bases). This CDR3 contains 13 residues. The germline CDR1 and CDR2 sequences are MNHEY and SVGAGI. Trimming took off 2 bases at V and 7 bases at J, with 9 bases between the two ends. The CDR3 sequence is CASSYQQGQPQHF. As DNA, the CDR3 is TGTGCCAGCAGTTACCAGCAGGGCCAGCCCCAGCATTTT.

The chain uses TRBV7-9 and TRBJ1-2, with TRBD1 as a possible D gene (5 bases). The CDR3 is made up of 15 amino acids. V dropped 3 bases and J dropped 0 bases, with 11 bases sitting between them. Per germline, CDR1 SEHNR and CDR2 FQNEAQ (reference sequence). The CDR3: CASSLGQGPNYGYTF. CDR3 coding DNA: TGTGCCAGCAGCTTGGGGCAGGGTCCTAACTATGGCTACACCTTC.

This clonotype was seen more than once but under ten times. A read error may explain this, as a much larger clone is one base away. This chain links TRBV4-1 with TRBJ1-5; D is unclear. The CDR3 is 14 residues long. Germline CDR1 and CDR2: MGHRA and YSYEKL. The CDR3 DNA follows: TGCGCCAGCGGCCAAGAGGGAATACGACAGCCCCAGCATTTT. It is translated as CASGQEGIRQPQHF.

Notes on this clonotype: The junction does not match germline at one end; this may be a read error. This chain connects TRBV7-7 to TRBJ2-1; either TRBD1 or TRBD2 may fit D (5 bases each). Germline assignment: CDR1 SSHAT and CDR2 FNYEAQ (reference sequence). CDR3 length equals 15 residues. CDR3 DNA: TGTGCTAGCAGCTTATCGTTCGGGGCGTACAATGAGCAGTTCTTC. Translating it yields CASSLSFGAYNEQFF.

This clonotype was observed at least ten times. The gene calls are TRBV5-8 and TRBJ2-7; 10 bases line up with TRBD1. The CDR3 consists of 15 residues. The V gene's germline CDR1 is SGHTS and CDR2 YDEGEE. The V and J ends lost 4 bases and 7 bases, in that order; junction bases with no gene match: 11. CDR3 protein: CASSQPGQGSVEQYF. DNA of the CDR3: TGTGCCAGCAGCCAACCGGGACAGGGGTCGGTGGAGCAGTACTTC.

The chain has TRBV7-3 and TRBJ2-7; TRBD2 aligns across 11 bases. This CDR3 region has 16 residues. V shed 3 bases and J 4 bases; nucleotides not matched to a gene: 8. CDR1 and CDR2 (germline): SGHTA, FQGTGA. CDR3 in DNA: TGTGCCAGCAGCTTCGAAGAGGTAGCGGGGGGGTACGAGCAGTACTTC. Protein product: CASSFEEVAGGYEQYF.

This clonotype was seen only a few times. V usage is TRBV20-1 and J usage is TRBJ2-7; the D gene is possibly TRBD1 (6 bases). The CDR3 is made up of 12 amino acids. V shed 5 bases and J shed 6 bases, with 14 bases lying between them. Germline CDR1 reads DFQATT; CDR2 reads SNEGSKA (reference sequence). For the CDR3, the DNA is TGCAGTGCTCACCGCCAGGGGCTCGAGCAGTACTTC. Residues: CSAHRQGLEQYF.

This clonotype was observed many times. V gene TRBV7-9 combines with J gene TRBJ2-3, with D perhaps assigned TRBD1 or TRBD2 (5 bases each). The length of the CDR3 is 18 residues. Germline values: CDR1 SEHNR, CDR2 FQNEAQ (reference sequence). Trimming pared 5 bases from V and 2 bases from J, leaving 23 bases between. The CDR3 region has the DNA TGTGCCAGCAGCCCACAGGCTGGCATTATGCGGGTCACAGATACGCAGTATTTT. This encodes CASSPQAGIMRVTDTQYF.

V and J are TRBV25-1 and TRBJ2-3, with D perhaps matching TRBD1 (6 bases). V was clipped by 1 base and J by 3 bases, with 11 bases between them. Germline V gene data show CDR1 as MGHDK and CDR2 as SYGVNS. The CDR3 runs to 15 residues. CDR3 bases: TGTGCCAGCAGTGAATCGGGCAGGGGAACAGATACGCAGTATTTT. Residues: CASSESGRGTDTQYF.

For the CDR3, the DNA is TGTGCCAGCAGTTTCCCCGGGACTAGCGGGAGAATCTATGAGCAGTTCTTC. As protein: CASSFPGTSGRIYEQFF. The V gene is TRBV12-3 or TRBV12-4, the J gene TRBJ2-1; 14 positions match TRBD2. This CDR3 comprises 17 residues. V lost 3 bases and J lost 8; bases outside the gene matches: 9.

Details on this clonotype: This is likely a read error, given that the CDR3 carries no conserved phenylalanine or tryptophan at its end. V is TRBV20-1 and J is TRBJ2-7; the D call may be TRBD1 or TRBD2 (5 bases each). This CDR3 is built from 14 residues. CDR1 DFQATT and CDR2 SNEGSKA come from the germline V gene (reference sequence). The V and J ends lost 5 bases and 6 bases respectively, with 20 bases between them. DNA for the CDR3: TGCAGTGCTGTCGACAGAGACTACCATCGCGAGCAGTACTCC. Protein sequence: CSAVDRDYHREQYS.

The J gene is TRBJ1-2, the V gene TRBV12-3 or TRBV12-4; D might be TRBD1 (5 bases). V was pared by 6 bases and J by 2 bases, with 19 bases between. This CDR3 is built from 16 residues. CDR3 nucleotides: TGTGCCAGCAGATGGGGGACCTCTAACGGAAACTATGGCTACACCTTC. As protein: CASRWGTSNGNYGYTF.